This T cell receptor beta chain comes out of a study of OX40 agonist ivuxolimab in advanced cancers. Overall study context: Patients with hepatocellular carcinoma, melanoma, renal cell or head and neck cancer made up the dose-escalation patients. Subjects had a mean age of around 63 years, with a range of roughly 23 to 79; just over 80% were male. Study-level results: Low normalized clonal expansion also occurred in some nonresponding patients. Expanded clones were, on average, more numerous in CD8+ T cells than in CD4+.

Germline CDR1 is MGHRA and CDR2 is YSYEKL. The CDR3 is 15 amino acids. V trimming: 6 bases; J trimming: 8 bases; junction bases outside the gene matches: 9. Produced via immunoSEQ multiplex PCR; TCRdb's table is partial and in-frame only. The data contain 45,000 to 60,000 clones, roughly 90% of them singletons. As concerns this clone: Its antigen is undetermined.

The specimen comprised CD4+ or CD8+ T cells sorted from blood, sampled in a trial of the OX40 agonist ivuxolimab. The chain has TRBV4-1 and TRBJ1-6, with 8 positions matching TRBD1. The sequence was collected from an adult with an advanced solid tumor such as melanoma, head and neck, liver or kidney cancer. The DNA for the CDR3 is TGCGCCAGCAGTCCCAAGGGGACAGGAGATTCACCCCTCCACTTT. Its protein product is CASSPKGTGDSPLHF.